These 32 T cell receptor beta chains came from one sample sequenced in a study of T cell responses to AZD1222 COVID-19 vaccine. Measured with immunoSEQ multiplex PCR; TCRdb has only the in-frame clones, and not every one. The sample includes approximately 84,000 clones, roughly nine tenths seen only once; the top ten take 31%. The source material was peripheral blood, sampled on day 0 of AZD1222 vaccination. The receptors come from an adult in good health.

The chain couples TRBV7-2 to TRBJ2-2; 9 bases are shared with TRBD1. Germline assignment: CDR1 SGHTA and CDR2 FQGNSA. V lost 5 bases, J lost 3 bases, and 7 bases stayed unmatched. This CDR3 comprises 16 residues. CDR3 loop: CASSGQTGGYTGELFF. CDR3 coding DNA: TGTGCCAGCAGCGGACAGACAGGGGGTTACACCGGGGAGCTGTTTTTT.

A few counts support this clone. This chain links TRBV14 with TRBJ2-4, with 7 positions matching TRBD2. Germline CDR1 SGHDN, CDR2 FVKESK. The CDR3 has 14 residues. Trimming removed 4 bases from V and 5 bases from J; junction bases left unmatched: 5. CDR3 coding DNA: TGTGCCAGCAGCCCCAGCGGGGCCCAAAACATTCAGTACTTC. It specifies CASSPSGAQNIQYF. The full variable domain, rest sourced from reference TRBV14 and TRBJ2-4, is EAGVTQFPSHSVIEKGQTVTLRCDPISGHDNLYWYRRVMGKEIKFLLHFVKESKQDESGMPNNRFLAERTGGTYSTLKVQPAELEDSGVYFCASSPSGAQNIQYFGAGTRLSVL.

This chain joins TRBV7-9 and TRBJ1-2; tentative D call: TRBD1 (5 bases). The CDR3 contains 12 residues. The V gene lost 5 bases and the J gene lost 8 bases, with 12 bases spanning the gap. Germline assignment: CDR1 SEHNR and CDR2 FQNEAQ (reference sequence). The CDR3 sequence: CASSPQVEGYTF. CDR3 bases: TGTGCCAGCAGCCCACAGGTGGAAGGCTACACCTTC.

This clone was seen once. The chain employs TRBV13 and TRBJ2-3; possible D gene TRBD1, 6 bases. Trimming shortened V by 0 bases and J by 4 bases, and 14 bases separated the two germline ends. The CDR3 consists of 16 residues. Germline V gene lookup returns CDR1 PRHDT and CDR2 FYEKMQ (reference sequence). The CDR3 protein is CASSLGTGVHADTQYF. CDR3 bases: TGTGCCAGCAGCTTAGGGACAGGTGTTCATGCAGATACGCAGTATTTT.

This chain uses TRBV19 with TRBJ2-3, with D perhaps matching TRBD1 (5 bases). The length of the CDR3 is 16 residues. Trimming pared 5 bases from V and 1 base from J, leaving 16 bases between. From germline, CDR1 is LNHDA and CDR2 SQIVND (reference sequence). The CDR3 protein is CASSVRIWGGTDTQYF. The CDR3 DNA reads TGTGCCAGTAGTGTGCGAATTTGGGGCGGCACAGATACGCAGTATTTT.

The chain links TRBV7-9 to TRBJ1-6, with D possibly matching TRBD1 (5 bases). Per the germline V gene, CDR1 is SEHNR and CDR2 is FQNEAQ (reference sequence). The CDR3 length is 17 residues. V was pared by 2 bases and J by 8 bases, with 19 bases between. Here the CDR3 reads CASSLRGSALGDSPLHF. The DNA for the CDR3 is TGTGCCAGCAGCTTACGAGGGAGTGCTCTAGGGGATTCACCCCTCCACTTT.

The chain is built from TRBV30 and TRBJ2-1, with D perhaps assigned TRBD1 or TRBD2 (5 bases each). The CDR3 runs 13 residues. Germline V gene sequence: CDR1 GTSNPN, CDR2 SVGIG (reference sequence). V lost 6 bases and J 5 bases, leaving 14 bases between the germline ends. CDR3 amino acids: CACAEGTNNEQFF. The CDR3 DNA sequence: TGTGCCTGTGCCGAAGGGACGAACAATGAGCAGTTCTTC.

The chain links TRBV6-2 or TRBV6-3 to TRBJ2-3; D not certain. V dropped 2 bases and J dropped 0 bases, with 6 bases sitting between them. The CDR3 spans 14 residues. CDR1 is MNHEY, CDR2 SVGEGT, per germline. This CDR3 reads CASSYADSTDTQYF. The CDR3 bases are TGTGCCAGCAGTTACGCCGACAGCACAGATACGCAGTATTTT.

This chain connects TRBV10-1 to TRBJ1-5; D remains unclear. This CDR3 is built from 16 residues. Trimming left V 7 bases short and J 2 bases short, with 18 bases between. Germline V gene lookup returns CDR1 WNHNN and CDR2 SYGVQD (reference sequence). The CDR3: CASTWTDVLGNQPQHF. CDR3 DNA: TGCGCCAGCACCTGGACGGATGTCTTGGGCAATCAGCCCCAGCATTTT.

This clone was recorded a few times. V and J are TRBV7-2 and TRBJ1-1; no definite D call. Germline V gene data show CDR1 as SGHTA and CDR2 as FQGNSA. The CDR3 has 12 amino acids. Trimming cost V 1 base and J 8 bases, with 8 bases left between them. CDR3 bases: TGTGCCAGCAGCTTAGGAGTGGGGGAAGCTTTCTTT. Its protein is CASSLGVGEAFF.

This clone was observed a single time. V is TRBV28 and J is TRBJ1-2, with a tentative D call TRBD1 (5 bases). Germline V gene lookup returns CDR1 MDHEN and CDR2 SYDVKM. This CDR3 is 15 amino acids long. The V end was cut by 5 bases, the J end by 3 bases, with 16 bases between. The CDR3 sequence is CASSNMPGLHYGYTF. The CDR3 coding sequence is TGTGCCAGCAGTAATATGCCGGGACTCCACTATGGCTACACCTTC.

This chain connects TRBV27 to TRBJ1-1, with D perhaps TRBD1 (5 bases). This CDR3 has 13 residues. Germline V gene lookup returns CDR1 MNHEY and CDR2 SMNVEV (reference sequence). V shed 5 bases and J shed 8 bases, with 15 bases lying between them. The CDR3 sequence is CASSPPGGLEAFF. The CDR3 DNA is TGTGCCAGCAGTCCACCGGGGGGGTTAGAAGCTTTCTTT.

The CDR3 region is CASKAPGIANEKLFF. The CDR3 DNA is TGTGCCAGCAAAGCCCCAGGGATCGCTAATGAAAAACTGTTTTTT. V and J are TRBV28 and TRBJ1-4; tentative D call: TRBD1 (5 bases). The V end was cut by 7 bases, the J end by 3 bases, with 15 bases between. The CDR3 extends over 15 amino acids. Germline V lookup: CDR1 MDHEN, CDR2 SYDVKM.

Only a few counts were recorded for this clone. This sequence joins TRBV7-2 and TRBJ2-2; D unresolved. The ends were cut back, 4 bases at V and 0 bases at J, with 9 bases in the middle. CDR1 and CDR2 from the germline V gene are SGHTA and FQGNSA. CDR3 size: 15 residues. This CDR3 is CASSSAHANTGELFF. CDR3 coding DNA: TGTGCCAGCAGCTCAGCCCACGCGAACACCGGGGAGCTGTTTTTT.

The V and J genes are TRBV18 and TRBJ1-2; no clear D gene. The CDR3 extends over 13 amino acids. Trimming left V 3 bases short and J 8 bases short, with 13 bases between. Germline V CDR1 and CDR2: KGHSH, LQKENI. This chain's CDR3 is CASSPKQYEGYTF. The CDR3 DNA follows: TGTGCCAGCTCACCCAAACAATACGAGGGCTACACCTTC.

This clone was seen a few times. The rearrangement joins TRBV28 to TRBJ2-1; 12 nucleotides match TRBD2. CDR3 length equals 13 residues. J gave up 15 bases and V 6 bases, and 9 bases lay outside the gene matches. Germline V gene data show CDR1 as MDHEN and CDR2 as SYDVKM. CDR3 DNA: TGTGCCAGCAGCCCAAGGACTAGCGGGATAGCGTTCTTC. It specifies CASSPRTSGIAFF.

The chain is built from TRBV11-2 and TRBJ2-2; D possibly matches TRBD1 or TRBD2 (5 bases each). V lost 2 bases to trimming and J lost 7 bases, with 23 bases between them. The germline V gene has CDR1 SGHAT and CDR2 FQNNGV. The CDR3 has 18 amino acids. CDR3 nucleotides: TGTGCCAGCAGCTTATCGAGGGGCGTGAAGAGGAAAAGCGGGGAGCTGTTTTTT. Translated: CASSLSRGVKRKSGELFF.

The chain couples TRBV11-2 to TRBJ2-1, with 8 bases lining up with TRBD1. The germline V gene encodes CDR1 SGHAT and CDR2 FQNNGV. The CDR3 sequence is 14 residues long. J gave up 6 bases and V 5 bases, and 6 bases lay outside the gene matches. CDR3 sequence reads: CASSHGQGTNEQFF. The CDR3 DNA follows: TGTGCCAGCAGCCACGGACAGGGAACCAATGAGCAGTTCTTC.

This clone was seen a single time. Here the CDR3 DNA reads TGTGCCAGCAGTTCCCCGTTAGCAGGGGAAAAACTGTTTTTT. This gives the protein CASSSPLAGEKLFF. The rearrangement joins TRBV28 to TRBJ1-4; possibly TRBD1 for D (5 bases). V lost 4 bases, J lost 8 bases, and 14 bases lay in between. The CDR3 has 14 residues. Germline lookup yields CDR1 MDHEN and CDR2 SYDVKM.

In nucleotides, the CDR3 is TGCGCCAGCAGCCAAGGGACAGGGAGGACTGGAAACACCATATATTTT. This sequence encodes CASSQGTGRTGNTIYF. The chain carries TRBV4-1 and TRBJ1-3; 8 nucleotides match TRBD1. Germline CDR1 MGHRA, CDR2 YSYEKL. The trim removed 1 base at V and 2 bases at J, leaving 4 bases unmatched. This CDR3 region has 16 residues.

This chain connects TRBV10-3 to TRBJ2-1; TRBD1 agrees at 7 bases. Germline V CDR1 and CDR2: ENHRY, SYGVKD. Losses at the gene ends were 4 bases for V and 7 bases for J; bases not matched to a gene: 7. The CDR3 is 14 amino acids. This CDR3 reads CAISVEGARNEQFF. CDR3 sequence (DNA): TGTGCCATCAGTGTCGAGGGGGCGCGGAATGAGCAGTTCTTC.

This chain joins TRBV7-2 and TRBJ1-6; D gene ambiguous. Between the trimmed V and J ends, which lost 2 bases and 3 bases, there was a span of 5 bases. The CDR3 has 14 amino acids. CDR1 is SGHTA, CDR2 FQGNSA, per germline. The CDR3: CASSLNSYNSPLHF. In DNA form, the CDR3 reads TGTGCCAGCAGCTTAAACAGCTATAATTCACCCCTCCACTTT.

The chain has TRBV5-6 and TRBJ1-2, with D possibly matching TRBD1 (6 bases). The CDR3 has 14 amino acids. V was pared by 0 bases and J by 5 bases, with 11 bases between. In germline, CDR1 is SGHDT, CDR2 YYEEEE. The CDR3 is CASSLGRGGYGYTF. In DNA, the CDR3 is TGTGCCAGCAGCTTGGGCAGGGGCGGGTATGGCTACACCTTC.

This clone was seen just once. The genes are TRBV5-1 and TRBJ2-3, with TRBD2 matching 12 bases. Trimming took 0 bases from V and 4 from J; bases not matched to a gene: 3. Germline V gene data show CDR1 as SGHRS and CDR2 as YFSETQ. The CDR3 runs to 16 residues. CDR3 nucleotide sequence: TGCGCCAGCAGCTTGGTGACTAGCGGGGGTGCAGATACGCAGTATTTT. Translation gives CASSLVTSGGADTQYF.

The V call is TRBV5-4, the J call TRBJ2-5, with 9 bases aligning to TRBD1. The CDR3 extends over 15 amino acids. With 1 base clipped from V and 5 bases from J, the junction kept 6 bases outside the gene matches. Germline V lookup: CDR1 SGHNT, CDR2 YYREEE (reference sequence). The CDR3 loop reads CASSLPGTGTETQYF. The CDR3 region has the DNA TGTGCCAGCAGCTTGCCCGGGACAGGGACCGAGACCCAGTACTTC.

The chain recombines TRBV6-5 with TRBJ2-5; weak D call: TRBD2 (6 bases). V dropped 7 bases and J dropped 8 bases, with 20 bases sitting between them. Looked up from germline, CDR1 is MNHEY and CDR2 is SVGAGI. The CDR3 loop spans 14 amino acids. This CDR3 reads CASTGIWSSATQYF. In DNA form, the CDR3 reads TGTGCCAGCACTGGGATCTGGTCTAGCGCTACCCAGTACTTC.

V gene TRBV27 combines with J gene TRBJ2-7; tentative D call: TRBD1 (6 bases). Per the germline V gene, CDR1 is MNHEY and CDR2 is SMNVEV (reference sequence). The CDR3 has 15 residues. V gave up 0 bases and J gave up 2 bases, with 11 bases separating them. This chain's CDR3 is CASSLSPGQTYEQYF. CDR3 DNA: TGTGCCAGCAGTTTATCCCCGGGACAAACCTACGAGCAGTACTTC.

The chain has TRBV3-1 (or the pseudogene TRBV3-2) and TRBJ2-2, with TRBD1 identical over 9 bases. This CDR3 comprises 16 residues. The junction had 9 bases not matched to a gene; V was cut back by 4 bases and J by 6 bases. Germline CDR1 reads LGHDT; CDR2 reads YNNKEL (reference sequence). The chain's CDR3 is CASSPAGTGSSGELFF. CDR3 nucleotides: TGTGCCAGCAGCCCAGCCGGGACAGGGTCATCCGGGGAGCTGTTTTTT.

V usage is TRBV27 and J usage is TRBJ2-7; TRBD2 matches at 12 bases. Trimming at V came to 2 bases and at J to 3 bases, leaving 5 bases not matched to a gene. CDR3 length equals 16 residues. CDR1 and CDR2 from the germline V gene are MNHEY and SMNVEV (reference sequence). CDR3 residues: CASSLASGRGGYEQYF. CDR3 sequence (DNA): TGTGCCAGCAGTTTAGCTAGCGGGAGGGGAGGCTACGAGCAGTACTTC.

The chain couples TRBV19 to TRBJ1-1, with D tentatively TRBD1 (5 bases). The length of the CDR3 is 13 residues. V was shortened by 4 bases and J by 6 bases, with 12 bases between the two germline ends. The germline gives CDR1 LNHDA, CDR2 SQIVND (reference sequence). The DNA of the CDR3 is TGTGCCAGTAGTAGAGGCCGGGGCGCTGAAGCTTTCTTT. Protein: CASSRGRGAEAFF. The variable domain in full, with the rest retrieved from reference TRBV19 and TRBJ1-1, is DGGITQSPKYLFRKEGQNVTLSCEQNLNHDAMYWYRQDPGQGLRLIYYSQIVNDFQKGDIAEGYSVSREKKESFPLTVTSAQKNPTAFYLCASSRGRGAEAFFGQGTRLTVV.

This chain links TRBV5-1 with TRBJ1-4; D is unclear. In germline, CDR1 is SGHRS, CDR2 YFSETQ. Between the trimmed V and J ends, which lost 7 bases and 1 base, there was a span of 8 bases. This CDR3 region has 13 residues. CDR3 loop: CASGRETNEKLFF. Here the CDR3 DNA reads TGCGCCAGCGGAAGGGAAACTAATGAAAAACTGTTTTTT. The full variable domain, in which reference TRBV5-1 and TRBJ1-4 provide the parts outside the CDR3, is KAGVTQTPRYLIKTRGQQVTLSCSPISGHRSVSWYQQTPGQGLQFLFEYFSETQRNKGNFPGRFSGRQFSNSRSEMNVSTLELGDSALYLCASGRETNEKLFFGSGTQLSVL.

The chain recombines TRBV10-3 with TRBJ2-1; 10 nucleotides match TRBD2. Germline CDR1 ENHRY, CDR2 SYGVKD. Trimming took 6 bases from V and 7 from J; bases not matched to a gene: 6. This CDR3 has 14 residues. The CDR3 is CAIRSGTSVNEQFF. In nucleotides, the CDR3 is TGTGCCATCAGATCCGGGACTAGCGTGAATGAGCAGTTCTTC.